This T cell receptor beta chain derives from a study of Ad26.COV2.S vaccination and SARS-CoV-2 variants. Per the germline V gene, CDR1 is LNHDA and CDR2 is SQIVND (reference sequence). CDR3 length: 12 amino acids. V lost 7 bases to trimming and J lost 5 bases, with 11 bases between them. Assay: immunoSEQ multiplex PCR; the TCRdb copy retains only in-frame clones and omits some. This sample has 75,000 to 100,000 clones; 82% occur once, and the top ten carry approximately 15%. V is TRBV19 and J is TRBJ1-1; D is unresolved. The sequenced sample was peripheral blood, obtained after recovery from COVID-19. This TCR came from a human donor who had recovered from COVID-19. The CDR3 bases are TGTGCCAGTAATGGGATTTGGACTGAAGCTTTCTTT. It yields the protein CASNGIWTEAFF. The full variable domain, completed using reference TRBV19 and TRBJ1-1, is DGGITQSPKYLFRKEGQNVTLSCEQNLNHDAMYWYRQDPGQGLRLIYYSQIVNDFQKGDIAEGYSVSREKKESFPLTVTSAQKNPTAFYLCASNGIWTEAFFGQGTRLTVV.